Following are 20 T cell receptor beta chains from one sample sequenced in a study of breast tumors, draining lymph nodes, adjacent tissues. In TCRdb, the multiplex PCR reads were re-called with MiXCR into one record per CDR3 protein. The sample consists of fewer than 80,000 distinct CDR3 sequences, 40% to 55% of them appearing once. The sequenced material came from breast tumor tissue. These receptors were collected from a female donor with breast cancer. Some clones in this sample may be carry-over from other donors' samples.

Of note for this clonotype: The junction differs from germline at one of its ends, possibly a read error. CDR3 coding DNA: TGCGCCAGCAGTTTGACAGGCCCAATTCGAGCCAACGTCCTGACTTTC. Protein product: CASSLTGPIRANVLTF. The V and J genes are TRBV12-3 or TRBV12-4 and TRBJ2-6; a weak D match, TRBD1 (6 bases). The CDR3 has 16 residues.

This clonotype occurred once. The chain links TRBV9 to TRBJ2-5; 10 bases align to TRBD2. The V segment lost 0 bases and the J segment 5 bases; nucleotides outside the gene matches: 4. Germline CDR1 is SGDLS and CDR2 is YYNGEE. This CDR3 region has 15 residues. The CDR3 protein is CASSVASSGGETQYF. The CDR3 nucleotides are TGTGCCAGCAGCGTAGCTTCTAGCGGGGGTGAGACCCAGTACTTC. Supplemented by reference TRBV9 and TRBJ2-5, the full variable domain reads DSGVTQTPKHLITATGQRVTLRCSPRSGDLSVYWYQQSLDQGLQFLIQYYNGEERAKGNILERFSAQQFPDLHSELNLSSLELGDSALYFCASSVASSGGETQYFGPGTRLLVL.

V and J are TRBV7-2 and TRBJ2-5; D may be TRBD2 (7 bases). The CDR3 consists of 14 residues. The V end was cut by 0 bases, the J end by 4 bases, with 9 bases between. The germline V gene encodes CDR1 SGHTA and CDR2 FQGNSA. The CDR3 region is CASSLAGGRETQYF. Written as DNA, the CDR3 is TGTGCCAGCAGCTTAGCGGGGGGGCGAGAGACCCAGTACTTC.

A word on this clonotype: A read error may explain this, as a much larger clone is one base away. The DNA is left out, because the CDR3 cannot be placed on it with certainty; the CDR3 is given as TCRdb lists it. The rearrangement joins TRBV9 to TRBJ2-5. Per germline, CDR1 SGDLS and CDR2 YYNGEE. The CDR3 has 14 amino acids, counting both end residues. This CDR3 is CASSVGWGTETQSF.

The genes are TRBV20-1 and TRBJ2-3; 13 bases fit TRBD2. Germline CDR1 and CDR2: DFQATT and SNEGSKA (reference sequence). V shed 7 bases and J 4 bases; nucleotides not matched to a gene: 5. The CDR3 is 14 residues long. The CDR3 region is CSVKGTSGADTQYF. CDR3 in DNA: TGCAGTGTTAAAGGGACTAGCGGGGCAGATACGCAGTATTTT.

This chain joins TRBV9 and TRBJ2-7, with unresolved D. CDR1 SGDLS and CDR2 YYNGEE come from the germline V gene. The V gene lost 3 bases and the J gene lost 3 bases, with 10 bases spanning the gap. The CDR3 runs 13 residues. The CDR3 nucleotides read TGTGCCAGCAGCGCCGACCCCGGCTACGAGCAGTACTTC. It is translated as CASSADPGYEQYF.

The chain is built from TRBV5-1 and TRBJ1-1; no clear D. Germline CDR1 reads SGHRS; CDR2 reads YFSETQ. Trimming shortened V by 3 bases and J by 5 bases, and 17 bases separated the two germline ends. This CDR3 has 15 residues. The CDR3 loop is CASSSVPYGSTEAFF. The CDR3 DNA is TGCGCCAGCAGCTCAGTGCCTTATGGGTCGACTGAAGCTTTCTTT. Full variable domain (rest looked up from reference TRBV5-1 and TRBJ1-1): KAGVTQTPRYLIKTRGQQVTLSCSPISGHRSVSWYQQTPGQGLQFLFEYFSETQRNKGNFPGRFSGRQFSNSRSEMNVSTLELGDSALYLCASSSVPYGSTEAFFGQGTRLTVV.

This clonotype was counted ten times or more. The gene calls are TRBV20-1 and TRBJ1-2; perhaps TRBD1 as D (5 bases). Germline loops: CDR1 DFQATT, CDR2 SNEGSKA (reference sequence). V lost 6 bases to trimming and J lost 8 bases, with 28 bases between them. The CDR3 sequence is 16 residues long. The CDR3 protein is CSAGPGLGVDSRGYTF. The CDR3 coding sequence is TGCAGTGCCGGTCCGGGACTGGGTGTAGATTCGAGGGGCTACACCTTC.

There are a few counts of this clonotype. Possible read error: a much larger clone is one base away. The J gene is TRBJ1-5, the V gene TRBV20-1; TRBD1 agrees at 10 bases. The ends lost 5 bases at V and 3 bases at J; junction bases unmatched: 10. The CDR3 is 16 residues long. Germline lookup yields CDR1 DFQATT and CDR2 SNEGSKA (reference sequence). CDR3 sequence reads: CSAFRGGTGANQPQHF. For the CDR3, the DNA is TGCAGTGCTTTTAGGGGAGGGACAGGGGCCAATCAGCCCCAGCATTTT.

This clonotype appeared a few times. This may arise from a read error, as a much more abundant clone is one base away. This sequence joins TRBV5-6 and TRBJ2-1, with a possible D match to TRBD1 (7 bases). The germline V and J ends were trimmed by 4 bases and 6 bases, with 17 bases remaining between them. This CDR3 contains 15 residues. Germline V gives CDR1 SGHDT, CDR2 YYEEEE. The CDR3: CASSAGQPGLNEQFF. The CDR3 coding sequence is TGTGCCAGCAGCGCGGGACAGCCGGGGCTCAATGAGCAGTTCTTC.

This clonotype appeared a single time. This chain uses TRBV14 with TRBJ1-2, with 9 bases identical to TRBD1. The germline gives CDR1 SGHDN, CDR2 FVKESK. The ends lost 1 base at V and 6 bases at J; junction bases unmatched: 6. CDR3 length: 15 amino acids. In DNA form, the CDR3 reads TGTGCCAGCAGCCAAGGGACAGGGGCCGGGAATGGCTACACCTTC. Encoded protein: CASSQGTGAGNGYTF.

Here the CDR3 DNA reads TGTGCCAGCAGCTCCCTGGACGGGACGGCAAGGACCGGGGAGCTGTTTTTT. Protein product: CASSSLDGTARTGELFF. The rearrangement joins TRBV7-9 to TRBJ2-2; the D call may be TRBD1 or TRBD2 (5 bases each). CDR3 length: 17 amino acids. The germline CDR1 and CDR2 sequences are SEHNR and FQNEAQ (reference sequence). V dropped 4 bases and J dropped 5 bases, with 20 bases sitting between them.

As for this clonotype: Germline and junction disagree at one end, which may indicate a read error. The chain uses TRBV28 and TRBJ2-5, with 10 bases aligning to TRBD1. The CDR3 sequence is 15 residues long. Germline CDR1 reads MDHEN; CDR2 reads SYDVKM. CDR3 sequence reads: CASSPGTGALISQHF. The CDR3 DNA follows: TGTGCCAGCAGCCCGGGGACAGGGGCACTTATATCTCAGCACTTC.

This clonotype was observed many times. A much larger clone lies one base from this, so it may be a read error. V and J are TRBV20-1 and TRBJ1-2, with D hard to call. CDR1 and CDR2 from the germline V gene are DFQATT and SNEGSKA (reference sequence). This CDR3 contains 12 residues. As DNA, the CDR3 is TGCAGTGCCGAGATGGGTAACTATGGCTCCACCTTC. Translation gives CSAEMGNYGSTF.

J is TRBJ1-2 and V is TRBV2; no clear D. CDR3 length equals 14 residues. With 8 bases removed from V and 1 base from J, the gap between germline ends came to 14 bases. Germline V lookup: CDR1 SNHLY, CDR2 FYNNEI. The CDR3 sequence: CASGLARLNYGYTF. CDR3 DNA: TGTGCCAGCGGTTTGGCCAGGCTTAACTATGGCTACACCTTC.

By frequency in the sample, this clonotype is medium-sized (0.01 to 0.1%). The rearrangement uses TRBV12-3 or TRBV12-4 and TRBJ1-2, with D hard to call. V lost 6 bases, J lost 8 bases, and 16 bases lay in between. This CDR3 comprises 13 residues. CDR3 DNA: TGTGCCAGCAGCACCGAAACAGCCAAGGGCTACACCTTC. This encodes CASSTETAKGYTF.

About this clonotype itself: A much larger clone differs by one base, so this may be a read error. This chain joins TRBV7-9 and TRBJ2-1; D is possibly TRBD2 (6 bases). Trimming removed 4 bases at V and 3 bases at J, with 16 bases between. Germline loops: CDR1 SEHNR, CDR2 FQNEAQ (reference sequence). The CDR3 has 16 amino acids. CDR3 sequence (DNA): TGTGCCAGCAGCTCAGCCCTAGCGCGTTTCTACAATGAGCAGTTCTTC. It is translated as CASSSALARFYNEQFF. The full variable domain, its missing parts supplied by reference TRBV7-9 and TRBJ2-1, is DTGVSQNPRHKITKRGQNVTFRCDPISEHNRLYWYRQTLGQGPEFLTYFQNEAQLEKSRLLSDRFSAERPKGSFSTLEIQRTEQGDSAMYLCASSSALARFYNEQFFGPGTRLTVL.

This clonotype was recorded many times. The chain carries TRBV7-2 and TRBJ1-4; maybe TRBD1 (5 bases). CDR1 is SGHTA and CDR2 is FQGNSA in the germline V gene. Trimming pared 5 bases from V and 4 bases from J, leaving 20 bases between. This CDR3 is built from 17 residues. DNA for the CDR3: TGTGCCAGCAGCATTACCCCGGGGCCTCCACGTAATGAAAAACTGTTTTTT. Protein sequence: CASSITPGPPRNEKLFF.

This clonotype appeared many times. This chain joins TRBV20-1 and TRBJ2-1, with no clear D. CDR3 size: 17 residues. The germline gives CDR1 DFQATT, CDR2 SNEGSKA (reference sequence). V lost 8 bases and J lost 4, with 27 bases in between. The CDR3 spells CSPHNPGTSGSYNEQFF. DNA of the CDR3: TGCAGTCCCCACAATCCGGGTACTTCGGGCTCGTACAATGAGCAGTTCTTC.

This clonotype showed up many times. CDR3 amino acids: CASSQGRNTIYF. The CDR3 bases are TGCGCCAGCAGCCAAGGGAGGAACACCATATATTTT. The genes are TRBV4-1 and TRBJ1-3; D is ambiguous. The CDR3 is made up of 12 amino acids. V was shortened by 1 base and J by 7 bases, with 5 bases between the two germline ends. Germline loops: CDR1 MGHRA, CDR2 YSYEKL.